These 25 T cell receptor beta chains came from one sample sequenced in a study of T-cell reconstitution after alpha-beta-depleted transplantation in children. For TCRbeta, the library was prepared with unique molecular identifiers. TCRdb re-derived calls from the PCR reads in MiXCR, one entry per CDR3 protein. The data hold 240,000 or so distinct CDR3 sequences, with 8.2% observed a single time. Sequencing used PBMCs, mostly from graft donor cells, obtained 180 days after TCRalphabeta/CD19-depleted stem cell transplant. The receptors come from a male patient younger than 18 who had a stem cell transplant for acute lymphoblastic leukemia, so the T cells may come from the graft donor.

The table lists this clonotype with many counts. The CDR3 bases are TGCGCCAGCAGCATACTAGCGAATGAGCAGTTCTTC. As protein: CASSILANEQFF. J is TRBJ2-1 and V is TRBV5-1; 7 nucleotides line up with TRBD2. Trimming removed 4 bases from V and 7 bases from J; junction bases left unmatched: 2. The CDR3 covers 12 residues. CDR1 is SGHRS and CDR2 is YFSETQ in the germline V gene.

This clonotype showed up many times. V is TRBV20-1 and J is TRBJ2-2; TRBD2 agrees at 8 bases. V was clipped by 3 bases and J by 4 bases; unmatched bases: 4. This CDR3 is 14 amino acids long. Germline V gene sequence: CDR1 DFQATT, CDR2 SNEGSKA (reference sequence). CDR3 bases: TGCAGTGCTAGGGACGGGGGGGGCACCGGGGAGCTGTTTTTT. Its protein is CSARDGGGTGELFF.

This clonotype has at least ten counts. The chain combines TRBV28 with TRBJ2-7; D uncertain. Germline V gene sequence: CDR1 MDHEN, CDR2 SYDVKM. V lost 5 bases and J 2 bases, leaving 19 bases between the germline ends. There are 16 residues in the CDR3. The CDR3 loop is CASSPPRLSRAYEQYF. CDR3 in DNA: TGTGCCAGCAGTCCTCCCCGGCTCTCCCGCGCCTACGAGCAGTACTTC.

This clonotype was detected ten times or more. This chain connects TRBV29-1 to TRBJ2-1; 7 positions agree with TRBD2. Trimming at V came to 4 bases and at J to 3 bases, leaving 6 bases not matched to a gene. Looked up from germline, CDR1 is SQVTM and CDR2 is ANQGSEA. The CDR3 is 14 residues long. The CDR3 DNA follows: TGCAGCGTTGGGGGGGGTGCTAACTACAATGAGCAGTTCTTC. The encoded protein is CSVGGGANYNEQFF.

Regarding this clonotype: A much larger clone differs by one base, so this may be a read error. The V call is TRBV5-6, the J call TRBJ2-1; weak D call: TRBD1 (6 bases). Trimming stripped 4 bases from V and 4 bases from J, with 15 bases between. The CDR3 runs to 15 residues. Germline V gene data show CDR1 as SGHDT and CDR2 as YYEEEE. CDR3 in amino acids: CASSAHREVYNEQFF. CDR3 nucleotide sequence: TGTGCCAGCAGCGCTCACAGGGAAGTTTACAATGAGCAGTTCTTC.

Ten or more counts support this clonotype. The chain joins TRBV6-2 or TRBV6-3 to TRBJ2-2, with TRBD2 matching over 8 bases. This CDR3 is built from 14 residues. Germline V lookup: CDR1 MNHEY, CDR2 SVGEGT. After removal of 6 bases from V and 10 bases from J, the junction contained 10 bases not matched to a gene. The CDR3 is CASSDEAGVEELFF. The CDR3 bases are TGTGCCAGCAGCGACGAAGCGGGAGTTGAGGAGCTGTTTTTT.

This clonotype was detected many times. V usage is TRBV27 and J usage is TRBJ1-1; D unresolved. Germline V lookup: CDR1 MNHEY, CDR2 SMNVEV (reference sequence). CDR3 length equals 14 residues. V lost 3 bases and J 3 bases, leaving 11 bases between the germline ends. The CDR3 nucleotides read TGTGCCAGCAGTTTCAATCCAGGATACACTGAAGCTTTCTTT. Its protein product is CASSFNPGYTEAFF.

The chain uses TRBV7-9 and TRBJ2-7, with 9 positions matching TRBD2. The CDR3 has 15 amino acids. From germline, CDR1 is SEHNR and CDR2 FQNEAQ (reference sequence). The V and J ends lost 6 bases and 3 bases, in that order; junction bases with no gene match: 9. The CDR3 coding sequence is TGTGCCAGCAGGGAAGGGGGGACTAGCAACTACGAGCAGTACTTC. This sequence encodes CASREGGTSNYEQYF.

About this clonotype: With a much larger clone just one base away, this may be a read error. Since the CDR3 does not end with the conserved phenylalanine or tryptophan, this likely comes from a read error. This chain uses TRBV6-2 or TRBV6-3 with TRBJ1-5; 10 nucleotides match TRBD1. V lost 6 bases to trimming and J lost 4 bases; unmatched junction nucleotides: 9. Germline lookup yields CDR1 MNHEY and CDR2 SVGEGT. The CDR3 length is 16 residues. CDR3 DNA sequence: TGTGCCAGCAGCCCAGACAGGGGGCTAGGGAATCAGCCCCAGCATCTT. This encodes CASSPDRGLGNQPQHL.

This clonotype has at least ten counts. The chain combines TRBV6-2 or TRBV6-3 with TRBJ2-3; D is uncertain. This CDR3 contains 14 residues. CDR1 is MNHEY, CDR2 SVGEGT, per germline. With 0 bases removed from V and 1 base from J, the gap between germline ends came to 5 bases. The CDR3 nucleotides read TGTGCCAGCAGTTACTCCCCGGGCACAGATACGCAGTATTTT. It codes for CASSYSPGTDTQYF.

Comment on this clonotype: This may stem from a read error, because a much larger clone lies one nucleotide away. The rearrangement links TRBV20-1 to TRBJ2-3, with D possibly being TRBD1 (5 bases). This CDR3 contains 12 residues. Germline CDR1 reads DFQATT; CDR2 reads SNEGSKA (reference sequence). The DNA of the CDR3 is TGCAGTGCTAGAGTGGACACAGATACGCATTATTTT. This translates into CSARVDTDTHYF.

Many counts were recorded for this clonotype. This chain connects TRBV29-1 to TRBJ1-2; 8 bases align to TRBD1. Per the germline V gene, CDR1 is SQVTM and CDR2 is ANQGSEA. V trimming: 7 bases; J trimming: 8 bases; junction bases outside the gene matches: 6. The CDR3 has 11 amino acids. In DNA, the CDR3 is TGCAGCGCTCGACAGGGGCTCGGCTACACCTTC. Translating gives CSARQGLGYTF.

This clonotype has a count of ten or more. The chain combines TRBV3-1 with TRBJ2-5, with 7 bases identical to TRBD2. The trim removed 0 bases at V and 0 bases at J, leaving 4 bases unmatched. The CDR3 is 16 residues long. CDR1 is LGHDT and CDR2 is YNNKEL in the germline V gene (reference sequence). CDR3 sequence: CASSQEGLADQETQYF. CDR3 coding DNA: TGTGCCAGCAGCCAAGAAGGCCTAGCGGACCAAGAGACCCAGTACTTC.

This clonotype was observed many times. The J gene is TRBJ2-5, the V gene TRBV20-1; 11 positions agree with TRBD2. The CDR3 covers 17 residues. CDR1 is DFQATT, CDR2 SNEGSKA, per germline (reference sequence). V lost 5 bases, J lost 3 bases, and 14 bases stayed unmatched. CDR3 DNA sequence: TGCAGTGCTCCTAGACTAGCGGGGCGGAAATTTGAAGAGACCCAGTACTTC. It yields the protein CSAPRLAGRKFEETQYF.

This clonotype was seen ten or more times. The V gene is TRBV5-1, the J gene TRBJ1-4; no reliable D call. The V and J ends lost 4 bases and 5 bases respectively, with 15 bases between them. CDR1 is SGHRS, CDR2 YFSETQ, per germline. The CDR3 loop spans 15 amino acids. The CDR3 is CASSPTGGRNEKLFF. The CDR3 DNA reads as TGCGCCAGCAGCCCGACGGGAGGCAGGAATGAAAAACTGTTTTTT. The full variable domain, its missing parts supplied by reference TRBV5-1 and TRBJ1-4, is KAGVTQTPRYLIKTRGQQVTLSCSPISGHRSVSWYQQTPGQGLQFLFEYFSETQRNKGNFPGRFSGRQFSNSRSEMNVSTLELGDSALYLCASSPTGGRNEKLFFGSGTQLSVL.

This clonotype was observed at least ten times. The V and J genes are TRBV3-1 and TRBJ2-2; D gene ambiguous. Germline V lookup: CDR1 LGHDT, CDR2 YNNKEL (reference sequence). V lost 4 bases and J lost 8, with 8 bases in between. This CDR3 contains 12 residues. The CDR3 loop reads CASSLFRGELFF. The CDR3 DNA sequence: TGTGCCAGCAGCCTTTTCAGGGGGGAGCTGTTTTTT.

This clonotype was seen many times. The chain has TRBV12-5 and TRBJ2-1, with 15 bases fitting TRBD2. The trim removed 6 bases at V and 1 base at J, leaving 4 bases unmatched. The length of the CDR3 is 17 residues. The V gene's germline CDR1 is LGHNT and CDR2 FRNRAP. The CDR3 region has the DNA TGTGCTAGTGGCGGACTAGCGGGAGGGGGGTCCTACAATGAGCAGTTCTTC. It codes for CASGGLAGGGSYNEQFF.

Many counts were recorded for this clonotype. The genes are TRBV4-2 and TRBJ2-5, with unresolved D. The CDR3 covers 12 residues. With 0 bases removed from V and 6 bases from J, the gap between germline ends came to 5 bases. Germline V gene lookup returns CDR1 LGHNA and CDR2 YNFKEQ. CDR3 sequence reads: CASSQDLQTQYF. The DNA of the CDR3 is TGTGCCAGCAGCCAAGATCTCCAGACCCAGTACTTC.

The chain recombines TRBV12-3 or TRBV12-4 with TRBJ1-5; D unresolved. The CDR3 runs 17 residues. The CDR3 DNA reads as TGTACCTGCAGTTTACGACTACCTGGGGTTGACAATCAGCCCCAGCATTTT. The encoded protein is CTCSLRLPGVDNQPQHF.

This clonotype was seen at least ten times. The genes are TRBV3-1 and TRBJ2-6; D unclear. CDR1 is LGHDT, CDR2 YNNKEL, per germline (reference sequence). V gave up 0 bases and J gave up 3 bases, with 6 bases separating them. CDR3 length: 15 amino acids. Written as DNA, the CDR3 is TGTGCCAGCAGCCAAGAGAGTGATGGGGCCAACGTCCTGACTTTC. Translated, it gives CASSQESDGANVLTF. The full variable domain, in which reference TRBV3-1 and TRBJ2-6 provide the parts outside the CDR3, is DTAVSQTPKYLVTQMGNDKSIKCEQNLGHDTMYWYKQDSKKFLKIMFSYNNKELIINETVPNRFSPKSPDKAHLNLHINSLELGDSAVYFCASSQESDGANVLTFGAGSRLTVL.

This clonotype has a count of ten or more. The J gene is TRBJ2-3, the V gene TRBV18; no definite D call. The CDR3 length is 17 residues. Germline values: CDR1 KGHSH, CDR2 LQKENI. V gave up 3 bases and J gave up 2 bases, with 18 bases separating them. The CDR3 nucleotides read TGTGCCAGCTCACCTAAGACCGTACAGAAAAACACAGATACGCAGTATTTT. Its translation is CASSPKTVQKNTDTQYF.

This clonotype was found many times. The chain recombines TRBV28 with TRBJ2-7; D assignment may be TRBD1 or TRBD2 (5 bases each). V lost 5 bases and J 1 base, leaving 15 bases between the germline ends. The CDR3 covers 15 residues. The V gene's germline CDR1 is MDHEN and CDR2 SYDVKM. CDR3 sequence (DNA): TGTGCCAGCAGTCATCGGGGACCGTTATCCTACGAGCAGTACTTC. This encodes CASSHRGPLSYEQYF.

This clonotype was observed at least ten times. The chain carries TRBV7-9 and TRBJ1-1; 9 bases agree with TRBD1. With V trimmed by 5 bases and J by 0 bases, 4 bases remained unmatched. The CDR3 extends over 15 amino acids. Germline CDR1 and CDR2: SEHNR and FQNEAQ (reference sequence). CDR3 in DNA: TGTGCCAGCAGCCCTAGACAGGGGGTGAACACTGAAGCTTTCTTT. Translated, it gives CASSPRQGVNTEAFF.

This clonotype was counted ten times or more. V usage is TRBV9 and J usage is TRBJ1-5, with a tentative D call TRBD1 (6 bases). Germline assignment: CDR1 SGDLS and CDR2 YYNGEE. V was cut by 4 bases and J by 6 bases, with 14 bases left in between. CDR3 length: 14 amino acids. CDR3 bases: TGTGCCAGCAGCACTGGGGGGACATCTCAGCCCCAGCATTTT. Protein product: CASSTGGTSQPQHF.

This clonotype appeared a few times. The chain couples TRBV5-1 to TRBJ2-5; D possibly corresponds to TRBD1 (5 bases). This CDR3 region has 16 residues. V was pared by 0 bases and J by 2 bases, with 14 bases between. Germline lookup yields CDR1 SGHRS and CDR2 YFSETQ. Here the CDR3 DNA reads TGCGCCAGCAGCTTGGGGGGCGCTACTCATCAAGAGACCCAGTACTTC. It yields the protein CASSLGGATHQETQYF.